The 19 T cell receptor beta chains given below trace back to one sample, sequenced in a study of post-analysis software for immune sequencing data. Study-level findings and limits: Five TRBV segments, including TRBV5-6, TRBV5-1 and TRBV20-1, were more frequent in patients than controls.

TCR beta libraries were prepared from cDNA with unique molecular identifiers. TCRdb reprocessed the PCR reads with MiXCR, giving one entry per CDR3 protein. The table records 750,000 to 950,000 distinct CDR3 sequences, roughly 58% of them present only once. These TCRs' antigens remain unknown. The sample consisted of blood. The source of these receptors is a girl between 5 and 17 years old with multiple sclerosis.

This clonotype appeared a few times. The rearrangement links TRBV3-1 to TRBJ1-1; D is perhaps TRBD1 (5 bases). Germline V gives CDR1 LGHDT, CDR2 YNNKEL (reference sequence). The length of the CDR3 is 16 residues. V was shortened by 1 base and J by 5 bases, with 17 bases between the two germline ends. CDR3: CASSQGTPGRRTEAFF. The CDR3 DNA follows: TGTGCCAGCAGCCAAGGAACCCCGGGGCGGCGGACTGAAGCTTTCTTT.

The rearrangement uses TRBV27 and TRBJ2-7; 10 bases fit TRBD1. Germline V lookup: CDR1 MNHEY, CDR2 SMNVEV (reference sequence). The junction had 7 bases not matched to a gene; V was cut back by 5 bases and J by 6 bases. The CDR3 consists of 14 residues. CDR3 amino acids: CASSTGTGVVEQYF. The CDR3 DNA sequence: TGTGCCAGCAGTACCGGGACAGGGGTTGTCGAGCAGTACTTC.

The chain carries TRBV12-3 or TRBV12-4 and TRBJ2-3, with 8 bases identical to TRBD2. V lost 6 bases and J lost 4; bases outside the gene matches: 6. This CDR3 has 14 residues. The CDR3 protein is CASRRGAGPDTQYF. The CDR3 DNA follows: TGTGCCAGCAGGCGGGGGGCCGGCCCAGATACGCAGTATTTT.

J is TRBJ2-4 and V is TRBV2, with a tentative D call TRBD2 (7 bases). Germline loops: CDR1 SNHLY, CDR2 FYNNEI. Trimming removed 5 bases at V and 13 bases at J, with 15 bases between. The CDR3 is 12 amino acids. In nucleotides, the CDR3 is TGTGCCAGCAGTTATGACGCGGGGGCCCAGTACTTC. Residues: CASSYDAGAQYF.

This clonotype was seen a handful of times. The genes are TRBV10-3 and TRBJ1-2; D might be TRBD1 (6 bases). The V gene's germline CDR1 is ENHRY and CDR2 SYGVKD. The CDR3 covers 16 residues. With 4 bases removed from V and 4 bases from J, the gap between germline ends came to 19 bases. The CDR3 spells CAISGAGGDTAYGYTF. DNA for the CDR3: TGTGCCATCAGTGGGGCCGGGGGGGACACAGCCTATGGCTACACCTTC.

The CDR3 loop is CASSVGRGLQETQYF. CDR3 nucleotides: TGTGCCAGCAGCGTAGGGCGGGGGCTACAAGAGACCCAGTACTTC. The chain links TRBV9 to TRBJ2-5; perhaps TRBD2 as D (7 bases). Deletions cut 0 bases from V and 2 bases from J, with 11 bases between. The CDR3 is made up of 15 amino acids. Per the germline V gene, CDR1 is SGDLS and CDR2 is YYNGEE.

This chain uses TRBV20-1 with TRBJ2-3; D remains unclear. Germline V CDR1 and CDR2: DFQATT, SNEGSKA (reference sequence). The CDR3 sequence is 14 residues long. V was shortened by 3 bases and J by 2 bases, with 12 bases between the two germline ends. The CDR3 DNA follows: TGCAGTGCTAGTTCGACCCTCACCACAGATACGCAGTATTTT. This gives the protein CSASSTLTTDTQYF.

The chain carries TRBV24-1 and TRBJ2-1; no clear D gene. In germline, CDR1 is KGHDR, CDR2 SFDVKD. The CDR3 is 11 amino acids. V shed 2 bases and J shed 5 bases, with 0 bases lying between them. CDR3 sequence reads: CATSDYNEQFF. Here the CDR3 DNA reads TGTGCCACCAGTGATTACAATGAGCAGTTCTTC.

The J gene is TRBJ1-2, the V gene TRBV2, with D maybe TRBD1 (6 bases). V lost 10 bases, J lost 5 bases, and 17 bases lay in between. Germline V lookup: CDR1 SNHLY, CDR2 FYNNEI. The CDR3 runs 13 residues. CDR3: CATLPGEAYGYTF. The CDR3 DNA is TGTGCCACCCTCCCAGGGGAGGCGTATGGCTACACCTTC.

The CDR3 DNA is TGCGCCAGCAGTCGGGCAGGGACAGTGGAGCAGTACTTC. Its translation is CASSRAGTVEQYF. The J gene is TRBJ2-7, the V gene TRBV5-1, with 7 bases fitting TRBD1. V was clipped by 5 bases and J by 7 bases; unmatched bases: 9. The CDR3 runs 13 residues. Germline V gene lookup returns CDR1 SGHRS and CDR2 YFSETQ.

This rearrangement joins TRBV5-5 to TRBJ2-6; D possibly corresponds to TRBD1 (5 bases). Trimming removed 0 bases from V and 0 bases from J, with 13 bases in between. Germline values: CDR1 SGHKS, CDR2 YYEKEE (reference sequence). The CDR3 covers 18 residues. The DNA for the CDR3 is TGTGCCAGCAGCTTGGCGGTCAGGGCCTACTCTGGGGCCAACGTCCTGACTTTC. Protein sequence: CASSLAVRAYSGANVLTF.

The CDR3 coding sequence is TGTGCCACCAGCAGAGGGGACCGGGGCTACGAGCAGTACTTC. Its protein product is CATSRGDRGYEQYF. The chain uses TRBV15 and TRBJ2-7; D could derive from TRBD1 or TRBD2 (5 bases each). With 1 base removed from V and 3 bases from J, the gap between germline ends came to 10 bases. Germline lookup yields CDR1 LNHNV and CDR2 YYDKDF (reference sequence). CDR3 length: 14 residues.

This chain uses TRBV10-3 with TRBJ2-3; 8 nucleotides match TRBD1. CDR3 length equals 14 residues. V gave up 10 bases and J gave up 2 bases; unmatched junction bases: 8. Looked up from germline, CDR1 is ENHRY and CDR2 is SYGVKD. In DNA, the CDR3 is TGTGCCACCCGACAGGGGAAATACACAGATACGCAGTATTTT. It codes for CATRQGKYTDTQYF.

This chain uses TRBV27 with TRBJ1-6; the D is unclear. The CDR3 totals 14 residues. CDR1 is MNHEY, CDR2 SMNVEV, per germline (reference sequence). Trimming pared 3 bases from V and 9 bases from J, leaving 12 bases between. CDR3 sequence: CASSFDMPSSPLHF. CDR3 in DNA: TGTGCCAGCAGTTTTGACATGCCCAGTTCACCCCTCCACTTT.

The chain uses TRBV7-3 and TRBJ2-1; the match to TRBD2 covers 11 bases. Germline V gene lookup returns CDR1 SGHTA and CDR2 FQGTGA. The CDR3 runs to 16 residues. V gave up 3 bases and J gave up 7 bases; unmatched junction bases: 8. The CDR3 loop reads CASSLASGRRGNEQFF. The CDR3 bases are TGTGCCAGCAGCTTGGCTAGCGGGAGGCGGGGGAATGAGCAGTTCTTC.

This rearrangement joins TRBV9 to TRBJ2-1, with 9 positions matching TRBD2. The V segment lost 4 bases and the J segment 5 bases; nucleotides outside the gene matches: 10. This CDR3 spans 16 amino acids. Per germline, CDR1 SGDLS and CDR2 YYNGEE. In DNA, the CDR3 is TGTGCCAGCAGCCCACACCGACTAGCGGCTAACAATGAGCAGTTCTTC. This codes for CASSPHRLAANNEQFF.

This clonotype was seen a single time. V and J are TRBV6-6 and TRBJ2-1; the match to TRBD2 covers 8 bases. The CDR3 spans 15 residues. With 5 bases clipped from V and 7 bases from J, the junction kept 10 bases outside the gene matches. Germline assignment: CDR1 MNHNY and CDR2 SVGAGI (reference sequence). CDR3 region: CASSPTGGWANEQFF. The CDR3 DNA follows: TGTGCCAGCAGTCCGACGGGGGGGTGGGCGAATGAGCAGTTCTTC.

The chain recombines TRBV5-1 with TRBJ2-6, with a weak D call TRBD2 (6 bases). The CDR3 runs 17 residues. CDR1 is SGHRS, CDR2 YFSETQ, per germline. Trimming stripped 7 bases from V and 0 bases from J, with 17 bases between. The DNA for the CDR3 is TGCGCCAGCTTCCGGGGAGGCCGGCCCTCTGGGGCCAACGTCCTGACTTTC. Its protein product is CASFRGGRPSGANVLTF.

The chain links TRBV29-1 to TRBJ2-3; perhaps TRBD2 as D (6 bases). Germline CDR1 is SQVTM and CDR2 is ANQGSEA. With 4 bases removed from V and 10 bases from J, the gap between germline ends came to 15 bases. The CDR3 spans 12 residues. The CDR3 sequence is CSVAGLRDAQYF. Here the CDR3 DNA reads TGCAGCGTTGCGGGACTTCGGGATGCGCAGTATTTT.